This T cell receptor beta chain was retrieved from a study of blood T cell repertoires in COVID-19. The overall study: The United States, Italy and Spain were the sources of the acute and convalescent COVID-19 samples. The cDNA or gDNA used as material had been derived from T cells, B-cell-depleted T cells, or PBMCs.

How the authors handled the data: Estimation of nucleated cell counts was performed using reference gene primer amplification. Clones were read by immunoSEQ multiplex PCR, and TCRdb kept only the in-frame ones, dropping some. The V and J calls and clone size come from that table; D and trimming were worked out from the DNA. The table has about 120,000 clones, 81% seen once. This CDR3 is 14 amino acids long. The V gene's germline CDR1 is MNHEY and CDR2 SVGAGI. V shed 6 bases and J 5 bases; nucleotides not matched to a gene: 10. What was sequenced was peripheral blood. The rearrangement links TRBV6-5 to TRBJ2-7, with 7 nucleotides matching TRBD1. The receptor was derived from a human donor in a cohort sampled during active COVID-19. The CDR3 reads CASSLRQGPHEQYF. The CDR3 coding sequence is TGTGCCAGCAGCCTCAGACAGGGTCCCCACGAGCAGTACTTC.